This T cell receptor beta chain was recovered during a study of blood T cell repertoires in COVID-19. Study details: PBMCs, B-cell-depleted T cells, or T cells provided the cDNA or gDNA that made up the material.

Original handling: Nucleated cell number was recorded as an estimate derived from reference gene primer amplification. TCRdb's table, derived via immunoSEQ multiplex PCR, lists solely in-frame clones and lacks some. V and J calls and clone size are given by that table; D and trimming were obtained from the DNA. Counted here are approximately 150,000 clones, around nine tenths occurring once; the ten biggest clones make up over 4.5%. Trimming cost V 0 bases and J 1 base, with 9 bases left between them. Per germline, CDR1 SGHVS and CDR2 FQNEAQ. CDR3 length: 15 residues. The sequence was obtained from a human donor in a cohort sampled during active COVID-19. The sequenced sample consisted of peripheral blood. V gene TRBV7-8 combines with J gene TRBJ1-1, with D unclear. The CDR3 sequence: CASSLARVGNTEAFF. CDR3 nucleotides: TGTGCCAGCAGCTTAGCGCGAGTCGGGAACACTGAAGCTTTCTTT.